The entry that follows covers one T cell receptor (beta chain) sequence. As yet, its antigen is unknown. CDR1 and CDR2 from the germline V gene are MGHDK and SYGVNS. V lost 7 bases to trimming and J lost 8 bases; unmatched junction nucleotides: 6. CDR3 length equals 13 residues. The data were taken from a study of T cells in Graves' hyperthyroidism and ophthalmopathy. Study-level results: Researchers found most expanded thyroid clonotypes above 0.001 in blood as well.

Amplified TCR beta CDR3 regions came from RNA transcripts. RT-PCR in the first round (using the HTBI primer set) targeted the TCR CDR3. TCRdb fed the multiplex PCR reads into MiXCR, producing one record per CDR3 protein. The table includes approximately 400,000 distinct CDR3 sequences, about 14% detected once. Sequencing was performed on blood. The chain couples TRBV25-1 to TRBJ1-2; 11 bases agree with TRBD1. This receptor was obtained from a man aged 25 to 45 with Graves' hyperthyroidism that later progressed to Graves' ophthalmopathy. CDR3 amino acids: CASTEDRGLGYTF. DNA of the CDR3: TGTGCCAGCACTGAGGACAGGGGGCTCGGCTACACCTTC.